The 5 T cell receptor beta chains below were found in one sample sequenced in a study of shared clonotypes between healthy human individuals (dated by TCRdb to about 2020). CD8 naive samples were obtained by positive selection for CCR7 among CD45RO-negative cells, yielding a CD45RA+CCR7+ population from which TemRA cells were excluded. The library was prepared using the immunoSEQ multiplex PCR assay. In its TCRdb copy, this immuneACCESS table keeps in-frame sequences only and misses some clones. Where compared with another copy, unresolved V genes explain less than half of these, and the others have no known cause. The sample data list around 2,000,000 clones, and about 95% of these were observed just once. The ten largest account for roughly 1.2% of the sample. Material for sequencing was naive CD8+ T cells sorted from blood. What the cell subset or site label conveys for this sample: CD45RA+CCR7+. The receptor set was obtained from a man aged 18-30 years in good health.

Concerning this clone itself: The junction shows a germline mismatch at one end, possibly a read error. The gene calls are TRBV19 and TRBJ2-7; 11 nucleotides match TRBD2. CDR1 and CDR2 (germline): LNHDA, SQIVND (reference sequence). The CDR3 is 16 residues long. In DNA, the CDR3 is TGTGCCAGTAGTTTAGAGGGGACTAGCGGAGAGTACGAGCAGTACTTC. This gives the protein CASSLEGTSGEYEQYF. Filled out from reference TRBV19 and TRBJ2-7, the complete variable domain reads DGGITQSPKYLFRKEGQNVTLSCEQNLNHDAMYWYRQDPGQGLRLIYYSQIVNDFQKGDIAEGYSVSREKKESFPLTVTSAQKNPTAFYLCASSLEGTSGEYEQYFGPGTRLTVT.

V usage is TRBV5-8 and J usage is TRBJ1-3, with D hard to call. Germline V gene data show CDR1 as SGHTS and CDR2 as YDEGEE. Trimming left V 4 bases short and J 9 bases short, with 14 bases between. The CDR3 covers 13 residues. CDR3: CASSRGSGSTIYF. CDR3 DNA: TGTGCCAGCAGCCGTGGCTCGGGCAGCACCATATATTTT.

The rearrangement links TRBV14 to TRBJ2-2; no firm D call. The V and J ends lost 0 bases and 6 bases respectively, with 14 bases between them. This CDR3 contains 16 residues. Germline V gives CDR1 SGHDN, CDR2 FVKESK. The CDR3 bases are TGTGCCAGCAGCCAAGATCCCCTTAACTTGGCCGGGGAGCTGTTTTTT. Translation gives CASSQDPLNLAGELFF.

The chain's CDR3 is CASSSSGLAGATPYEQYF. CDR3 in DNA: TGTGCCAGCAGCTCCTCGGGACTAGCGGGAGCCACCCCCTACGAGCAGTACTTC. The chain joins TRBV11-2 to TRBJ2-7; 14 bases align to TRBD2. The CDR3 totals 18 residues. Germline-derived CDR1 and CDR2 are SGHAT and FQNNGV. Trimming took 4 bases from V and 2 from J; bases not matched to a gene: 10. Drawing the rest from reference TRBV11-2 and TRBJ2-7, the complete variable domain is EAGVAQSPRYKIIEKRQSVAFWCNPISGHATLYWYQQILGQGPKLLIQFQNNGVVDDSQLPKDRFSAERLKGVDSTLKIQPAKLEDSAVYLCASSSSGLAGATPYEQYFGPGTRLTVT.

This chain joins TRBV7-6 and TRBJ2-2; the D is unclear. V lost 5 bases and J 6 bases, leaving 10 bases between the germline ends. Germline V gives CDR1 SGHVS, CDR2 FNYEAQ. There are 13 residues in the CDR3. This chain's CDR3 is CASSRTVAGELFF. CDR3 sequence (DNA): TGTGCCAGCAGCAGGACGGTCGCCGGGGAGCTGTTTTTT.